The rows below give T cell receptor beta chains drawn from one sample of a study of shared clonotypes between healthy human individuals. The repertoire was sequenced with immunoSEQ multiplex PCR; TCRdb's copy has only in-frame clones and lacks some. This sample yields roughly 680,000 clones, of which over 60% are seen a single time; approximately 1.7% belongs to the top ten. Sequenced sample: memory CD4+ T cells sorted from blood. The receptors shown here come from a woman aged 30 to 39 in good health. CDR3s include the opening cysteine and the closing phenylalanine or tryptophan. A D gene is named only where the DNA matches it firmly. Clone sizes are given selectively: once, few, many, or a class where the clone is expanded.

V gene,D gene,J gene,clone size,CDR3 DNA,CDR3 protein
TRBV9,TRBD1,TRBJ1-1,NA,TGTGCCAGCAGCCACAGGGGTACTGAAGCTTTCTTT,CASSHRGTEAFF
TRBV5-4,TRBD1,TRBJ1-5,many,TGTGCCAGCAGCTGGGACAGCGGGCAGCCCCAGCATTTT,CASSWDSGQPQHF
TRBV2,TRBD1,TRBJ1-2,few,TGTGCCGAGGGGGCGTCTAACTATGGCTACACCTTC,CAEGASNYGYTF
TRBV5-4,NA,TRBJ1-3,few,TGTGCCAGCAGCTTGGCCGGGGCGGCAAACACCATATATTTT,CASSLAGAANTIYF
TRBV18,NA,TRBJ2-5,few,TGTGCCAGCTCACCAAGCCAAGAGACCCAGTACTTC,CASSPSQETQYF
TRBV28,TRBD1,TRBJ2-7,once,TGTGCCAGCAGTTTCCAGGGGGCCCGAGGCCTCGAGCAGTACTTC,CASSFQGARGLEQYF
TRBV15,NA,TRBJ2-2,few,TGTGCCACCAGCCTCCGGGAGTTTGGGGCAACCGGGGAGCTGTTTTTT,CATSLREFGATGELFF
TRBV5-8,NA,TRBJ2-7,NA,TGTGCCAGCAGCTTGGCCCGGGACCCCGGCTACGAGCAGTACTTC,CASSLARDPGYEQYF
TRBV30,NA,TRBJ1-2,NA,TGTGCCTGGAGTGTTGGAGGGGACGCCTATGGCTACACCTTC,CAWSVGGDAYGYTF
TRBV19,NA,TRBJ2-7,NA,TGTGCCAGTAGTATAGGGGCGGGACTCGCCACCGAGCAGTACTTC,CASSIGAGLATEQYF
TRBV27,NA,TRBJ2-3,NA,TGTGCCAGCAGGCTGAGGGGCGGGACAACAGATACGCAGTATTTT,CASRLRGGTTDTQYF
TRBV29-1,NA,TRBJ1-3,few,TGCAGCGTTGATTCAGCAGGGGTCGGAAACACCATATATTTT,CSVDSAGVGNTIYF
TRBV30,NA,TRBJ2-1,NA,TGTGCCTGGAGTGGTGACAATGAGCAGTTCTTC,CAWSGDNEQFF
TRBV5-1,NA,TRBJ2-1,NA,TGCGCCAGCAGCTTGGCATCTGGGGCCTACAATGAGCAGTTCTTC,CASSLASGAYNEQFF
TRBV11-2,TRBD1,TRBJ2-7,NA,TGTGCCAGCAGCTTAGGAAGAGGGACAGGCTCCTACGAGCAGTACTTC,CASSLGRGTGSYEQYF
TRBV2,TRBD1,TRBJ1-1,NA,TGTGCCATAGACGAGGACAGGGGTCAGGCTTTCTTT,CAIDEDRGQAFF
TRBV18,TRBD2,TRBJ2-1,NA,TGTGCCAGCTCACTGGGACTAGCGGGAGTTGAGCAGTTCTTC,CASSLGLAGVEQFF
TRBV5-4,NA,TRBJ1-3,NA,TGTGCCAGCAAACGGAGCTCTGGAAACACCATATATTTT,CASKRSSGNTIYF
TRBV28,NA,TRBJ2-2,once,TGTGCCAGCAGTTTTACCGGGGAGCTGTTTTTT,CASSFTGELFF
TRBV14,NA,TRBJ2-1,few,TGTGCCAGCAGCCAAGTAAGGACCGGGACTGAGCAGTTCTTC,CASSQVRTGTEQFF